Presented here are 21 T cell receptor beta chains from one specimen sequenced in a study of T cell responses to AZD1222 COVID-19 vaccine. Sequenced by immunoSEQ multiplex PCR; TCRdb stores in-frame clones only, minus some. Here the sample spans tens of thousands of clones, roughly 89% being singletons. The sample consisted of peripheral blood, taken on day 0 of MenACWY control vaccination. The receptors originated from an adult in good health.

The chain joins TRBV11-3 to TRBJ2-1, with 7 bases aligning to TRBD2. CDR3 size: 16 residues. Germline CDR1 is SGHNT and CDR2 is YENEEA. The V gene end was trimmed by 4 bases and the J gene end by 0 bases; junction bases not matched to a gene: 6. The DNA for the CDR3 is TGTGCCAGCAGCTCTTCGTCGGGGGGCTCCTACAATGAGCAGTTCTTC. Its protein is CASSSSSGGSYNEQFF.

The chain carries TRBV3-1 (or the pseudogene TRBV3-2) and TRBJ2-7; a possible D gene is TRBD2 (6 bases). Germline-derived CDR1 and CDR2 are LGHDT and YNNKEL (reference sequence). Trimming left V 6 bases short and J 6 bases short, with 21 bases between. The CDR3 length is 15 residues. The CDR3 sequence is CASSRRGLELAEQYF. The CDR3 DNA follows: TGTGCCAGCAGTCGTAGGGGACTGGAGCTTGCCGAGCAGTACTTC.

The rearrangement uses TRBV5-1 and TRBJ1-1; 8 bases align to TRBD1. The junction had 9 bases not matched to a gene; V was cut back by 4 bases and J by 4 bases. This CDR3 is 15 amino acids long. Germline CDR1 is SGHRS and CDR2 is YFSETQ. In DNA form, the CDR3 reads TGCGCCAGCAGCCGACCGGACAGGGACCTCACTGAAGCTTTCTTT. Translated, it gives CASSRPDRDLTEAFF.

This rearrangement joins TRBV24-1 to TRBJ2-5, with 7 bases identical to TRBD1. In germline, CDR1 is KGHDR, CDR2 SFDVKD. CDR3 length: 16 amino acids. The V gene end was trimmed by 1 base and the J gene end by 5 bases; junction bases not matched to a gene: 9. The DNA of the CDR3 is TGTGCCACCAGTGATTTTGGTAGGGGGCGCAGGGAGACCCAGTACTTC. Amino acids: CATSDFGRGRRETQYF.

V usage is TRBV28 and J usage is TRBJ1-2, with D perhaps matching TRBD1 (5 bases). The germline V and J ends were trimmed by 4 bases and 8 bases, with 11 bases remaining between them. CDR3 length: 12 residues. Germline V CDR1 and CDR2: MDHEN, SYDVKM. The CDR3 DNA sequence: TGTGCCAGCAGTTCAGGGCTAGGCGGCTACACCTTC. Protein sequence: CASSSGLGGYTF.

The chain recombines TRBV5-1 with TRBJ2-3, with 7 bases identical to TRBD2. The V gene end was trimmed by 4 bases and the J gene end by 1 base; junction bases not matched to a gene: 9. The CDR3 contains 16 residues. Germline V lookup: CDR1 SGHRS, CDR2 YFSETQ. CDR3 nucleotide sequence: TGCGCCAGCAGCCCGGGCACAACTAGCGGCACAGATACGCAGTATTTT. This sequence encodes CASSPGTTSGTDTQYF. Full variable domain (outside the CDR3, taken from reference TRBV5-1 and TRBJ2-3): KAGVTQTPRYLIKTRGQQVTLSCSPISGHRSVSWYQQTPGQGLQFLFEYFSETQRNKGNFPGRFSGRQFSNSRSEMNVSTLELGDSALYLCASSPGTTSGTDTQYFGPGTRLTVL.

The J gene is TRBJ2-2, the V gene TRBV19, with D possibly TRBD2 on 5 matching bases. The CDR3 sequence is 18 residues long. Trimming removed 3 bases from V and 0 bases from J, with 17 bases in between. Germline values: CDR1 LNHDA, CDR2 SQIVND (reference sequence). The chain's CDR3 is CASSIVGRAGPNTGELFF. The DNA for the CDR3 is TGTGCCAGTAGTATTGTTGGGCGGGCGGGCCCGAACACCGGGGAGCTGTTTTTT.

The gene calls are TRBV28 and TRBJ1-1; D not certain. The germline V and J ends were trimmed by 10 bases and 1 base, with 13 bases remaining between them. Germline CDR1 is MDHEN and CDR2 is SYDVKM. The CDR3 runs to 13 residues. The CDR3 loop is CATQPPGNTEAFF. Here the CDR3 DNA reads TGTGCCACCCAACCCCCAGGGAACACTGAAGCTTTCTTT.

The chain employs TRBV28 and TRBJ2-1; 11 bases fit TRBD2. V dropped 3 bases and J dropped 4; count of bases not matched to a gene: 5. The CDR3 consists of 16 residues. Germline assignment: CDR1 MDHEN and CDR2 SYDVKM. CDR3 loop: CASSLGLAGGYNEQFF. Written as DNA, the CDR3 is TGTGCCAGCAGTTTGGGTCTAGCGGGAGGTTACAATGAGCAGTTCTTC.

V is TRBV9 and J is TRBJ2-1, with 7 bases aligning to TRBD1. The CDR3 has 16 amino acids. Germline-derived CDR1 and CDR2 are SGDLS and YYNGEE. With 0 bases clipped from V and 9 bases from J, the junction kept 12 bases outside the gene matches. The CDR3 sequence is CASSVGTGELPIEQFF. In nucleotides, the CDR3 is TGTGCCAGCAGCGTAGGTACAGGGGAACTTCCTATTGAGCAGTTCTTC.

This chain connects TRBV10-3 to TRBJ1-2, with TRBD1 matching 8 bases. The germline gives CDR1 ENHRY, CDR2 SYGVKD. The V segment lost 10 bases and the J segment 3 bases; nucleotides outside the gene matches: 4. The CDR3 runs 12 residues. CDR3 amino acids: CATDRGDYGYTF. The CDR3 DNA follows: TGTGCCACCGACAGGGGCGACTATGGCTACACCTTC.

Of note for this clone: Sequence at one end of the junction differs from germline and may be a read error. The chain is built from TRBV7-7 and TRBJ2-3, with 9 bases fitting TRBD1. Germline CDR1 SSHAT, CDR2 FNYEAQ (reference sequence). The CDR3 extends over 15 amino acids. The CDR3 DNA reads as TGTGCTAGCAAGTCCGGGACAGGGTCAGGGGATACGCAGTATTTT. Protein: CASKSGTGSGDTQYF.

V gene TRBV9 combines with J gene TRBJ2-1; D possibly corresponds to TRBD2 (6 bases). Germline CDR1 SGDLS, CDR2 YYNGEE. Trimming shortened V by 0 bases and J by 5 bases, and 12 bases separated the two germline ends. CDR3 length: 15 amino acids. The CDR3 sequence is CASSVGRLAHNEQFF. The DNA of the CDR3 is TGTGCCAGCAGCGTAGGCCGGCTAGCGCACAATGAGCAGTTCTTC. Full variable domain (rest looked up from reference TRBV9 and TRBJ2-1): DSGVTQTPKHLITATGQRVTLRCSPRSGDLSVYWYQQSLDQGLQFLIQYYNGEERAKGNILERFSAQQFPDLHSELNLSSLELGDSALYFCASSVGRLAHNEQFFGPGTRLTVL.

The chain is built from TRBV28 and TRBJ1-2; D is undetermined. CDR1 and CDR2 from the germline V gene are MDHEN and SYDVKM. Trimming took off 4 bases at V and 2 bases at J, with 5 bases between the two ends. The CDR3 spans 12 residues. CDR3 nucleotide sequence: TGTGCCAGCAGTTCGGTGAACTATGGCTACACCTTC. Its protein is CASSSVNYGYTF.

The rearrangement links TRBV28 to TRBJ1-5; 7 nucleotides align to TRBD1. The CDR3 totals 17 residues. V lost 1 base, J lost 1 base, and 7 bases stayed unmatched. In germline, CDR1 is MDHEN, CDR2 SYDVKM. In DNA, the CDR3 is TGTGCCAGCAGTTTATTTACAGGGGAGGTGAGCAATCAGCCCCAGCATTTT. The encoded protein is CASSLFTGEVSNQPQHF.

The gene calls are TRBV28 and TRBJ2-2; tentative D call: TRBD2 (6 bases). CDR3 length: 14 residues. Germline-derived CDR1 and CDR2 are MDHEN and SYDVKM. V lost 11 bases and J 0 bases, leaving 13 bases between the germline ends. CDR3: CAVDSGTNTGELFF. CDR3 in DNA: TGTGCCGTAGATAGCGGTACGAACACCGGGGAGCTGTTTTTT.

The chain combines TRBV9 with TRBJ2-1; D perhaps matches TRBD2 (5 bases). The germline V gene has CDR1 SGDLS and CDR2 YYNGEE. The CDR3 length is 15 residues. V gave up 0 bases and J gave up 8 bases, with 15 bases separating them. The chain's CDR3 is CASSVVAGSYDEQFF. CDR3 DNA sequence: TGTGCCAGCAGCGTAGTTGCGGGCTCCTATGATGAGCAGTTCTTC.

The chain is built from TRBV7-2 and TRBJ2-1; the D is unclear. V was trimmed by 0 bases and J by 6 bases, leaving 0 bases between them. Germline loops: CDR1 SGHTA, CDR2 FQGNSA. The CDR3 has 11 amino acids. CDR3 sequence (DNA): TGTGCCAGCAGCTTAGCCAATGAGCAGTTCTTC. It translates to CASSLANEQFF.

The V gene is TRBV29-1, the J gene TRBJ1-1; D may be TRBD1 (6 bases). The CDR3 spans 12 residues. Germline V gene sequence: CDR1 SQVTM, CDR2 ANQGSEA. The V and J ends lost 7 bases and 4 bases respectively, with 13 bases between them. The chain's CDR3 is CSAELRGTEAFF. CDR3 in DNA: TGCAGCGCCGAACTCAGGGGCACTGAAGCTTTCTTT. The full variable domain, completed using reference TRBV29-1 and TRBJ1-1, is SAVISQKPSRDICQRGTSLTIQCQVDSQVTMMFWYRQQPGQSLTLIATANQGSEATYESGFVIDKFPISRPNLTFSTLTVSNMSPEDSSIYLCSAELRGTEAFFGQGTRLTVV.

CDR3 residues: CASRERRATNYEQYF. In DNA form, the CDR3 reads TGTGCCAGCAGAGAGCGAAGGGCCACTAACTACGAGCAGTACTTC. The rearrangement uses TRBV6-5 and TRBJ2-7; no clear D gene. The germline V gene encodes CDR1 MNHEY and CDR2 SVGAGI. The CDR3 contains 15 residues. Trimming stripped 6 bases from V and 3 bases from J, with 18 bases between.

CDR3 DNA sequence: TGTGCCAGCGGCGGGCGTGAAAAACTGTTTTTT. Protein sequence: CASGGREKLFF. This rearrangement joins TRBV3-1 (or the pseudogene TRBV3-2) to TRBJ1-4; D not resolved. Germline CDR1 reads LGHDT; CDR2 reads YNNKEL (reference sequence). The CDR3 contains 11 residues. V lost 8 bases and J lost 7, with 8 bases in between.